This T cell receptor beta chain was identified during a study of blood T cell repertoires in COVID-19. Overall study context: The study drew acute and convalescent COVID-19 samples from the United States, Italy and Spain. The analysed material was cDNA or gDNA that came from T cells, B-cell-depleted T cells, or PBMCs.

Per the original methods: Amplification from reference gene primers served as the basis for estimated nucleated cell counts. TCRdb's table, derived via immunoSEQ multiplex PCR, lists solely in-frame clones and lacks some. The D gene and trimming were derived from the DNA, and the V and J assignments and clone size from that table. Found here are 250,000 to 300,000 clones, roughly 90% of them singletons; the top ten hold approximately 10%. V lost 3 bases, J lost 10 bases, and 24 bases lay in between. Per germline, CDR1 GTSNPN and CDR2 SVGIG (reference sequence). This CDR3 comprises 15 residues. Those enrolled in Seattle joined during active infection and were followed longitudinally afterward.

This TCR was recovered from a woman aged 25 to 39 with COVID-19, enrolled during active disease. The material sequenced was peripheral blood. The rearrangement links TRBV30 to TRBJ1-1; D might be TRBD1 (6 bases). This chain's CDR3 is CAWRTKPDSVARAFF. DNA of the CDR3: TGTGCCTGGAGGACAAAACCGGACAGCGTTGCTAGAGCTTTCTTT.